The T cell receptor (beta chain) described here comes from a study of PD-1 blockade in classical Hodgkin lymphoma. Germline V gene lookup returns CDR1 SGHNT and CDR2 YYREEE (reference sequence). The CDR3 covers 14 residues. Trimming cost V 3 bases and J 2 bases; bases outside gene matches: 4. Assay: immunoSEQ multiplex PCR; the TCRdb copy retains only in-frame clones and omits some. The sample consists of 9,500 to 12,000 clones, roughly 84% of them appearing once. Time point in this sample: cycle 4 day 1 (C4D1), after less than seven weeks of nivolumab. Every single patient, without exception, relapsed after autologous stem cell transplantation, and brentuximab vedotin exposure varied. It was by magnetic negative selection that CD8+ T cells were isolated from thawed PBMCs.

The TCR sequence derives from a human donor with classical Hodgkin lymphoma. The donor label of this sample is uncertain. This specimen was CD8+ T cells from blood, taken before the fourth cycle of nivolumab. The chain employs TRBV5-4 and TRBJ1-1; 7 nucleotides match TRBD1. Here the CDR3 DNA reads TGTGCCAGCAGCTGGACAGGTGATAACACTGAAGCTTTCTTT. It specifies CASSWTGDNTEAFF.